This passage covers 11 T cell receptor beta chains from one sample sequenced in a study of Tregs in tolerant kidney transplant recipients (dated 2019 in TCRdb). What this sample's time point label stands for: blood sample drawn before combined kidney and bone marrow transplant. The library was prepared using the immunoSEQ multiplex PCR assay. Here the immuneACCESS table is served through TCRdb, limited to in-frame sequences with V and J called. Missing clones are a known gap in these copies; in checked studies unresolved V genes cover under half, and the rest lacks a known reason. The sample has 60,000 to 70,000 clones on record, more than 90% of them singletons. Together, the top ten hold approximately 10% of the sample. Sequencing used CD8+ T cells from blood, obtained before the transplant. The receptors here all came from a human donor who received a combined kidney and bone marrow transplant.

CDR3 sequence reads: CASSLGRAGARNEKLFF. CDR3 coding DNA: TGTGCCAGCTCACTTGGGCGAGCAGGGGCCAGGAATGAAAAACTGTTTTTT. This chain links TRBV18 with TRBJ1-4; D is perhaps TRBD1 (6 bases). The CDR3 spans 17 residues. Trimming took 4 bases from V and 5 from J, leaving 20 bases between them. Germline CDR1 KGHSH, CDR2 LQKENI.

The chain is built from TRBV7-2 and TRBJ2-3; D unclear. The CDR3 runs to 14 residues. The V end lost 3 bases, the J end lost 6 bases, and 13 bases lay between the germline ends. Germline V CDR1 and CDR2: SGHTA, FQGNSA. The CDR3 is CASSFLGQADTQYF. CDR3 coding DNA: TGTGCCAGCAGCTTCCTTGGGCAGGCTGATACGCAGTATTTT.

V and J are TRBV5-1 and TRBJ1-4, with 7 bases fitting TRBD1. The J segment lost 5 bases and the V segment lost 0 bases, leaving 7 bases of the junction unmatched. The CDR3 spans 16 residues. Germline V CDR1 and CDR2: SGHRS, YFSETQ. CDR3 in amino acids: CASSLASTGRNEKLFF. CDR3 coding DNA: TGCGCCAGCAGCTTGGCCTCGACAGGGAGGAATGAAAAACTGTTTTTT.

The chain is built from TRBV6-5 and TRBJ2-2, with 7 bases matching TRBD2. The CDR3 consists of 15 residues. Germline-derived CDR1 and CDR2 are MNHEY and SVGAGI. V was pared by 6 bases and J by 3 bases, with 7 bases of the junction left unmatched. This chain's CDR3 is CASSSGTTYTGELFF. The CDR3 DNA follows: TGTGCCAGCAGCTCCGGGACTACCTACACCGGGGAGCTGTTTTTT.

V and J are TRBV30 and TRBJ2-7; a weak D match, TRBD2 (7 bases). This CDR3 has 17 residues. The germline V gene encodes CDR1 GTSNPN and CDR2 SVGIG (reference sequence). The V end was cut by 1 base, the J end by 5 bases, with 24 bases between. CDR3 coding DNA: TGTGCCTGGAGTGAGGGTTGGGGGGCGTCCGCGGGGGACGAGCAGTACTTC. Protein: CAWSEGWGASAGDEQYF.

CDR3 protein: CASSPWTGKGSDGYTF. The CDR3 region has the DNA TGCGCCAGCAGCCCCTGGACAGGGAAAGGTAGCGATGGCTACACCTTC. J is TRBJ1-2 and V is TRBV4-1; TRBD1 matches 8 bases. After removal of 4 bases from V and 6 bases from J, the junction contained 13 bases not matched to a gene. This CDR3 has 16 amino acids. Per the germline V gene, CDR1 is MGHRA and CDR2 is YSYEKL.

V and J are TRBV9 and TRBJ2-3; TRBD1 is a possible D gene (6 bases). CDR1 and CDR2 from the germline V gene are SGDLS and YYNGEE. Between the trimmed V and J ends, which lost 2 bases and 2 bases, there was a span of 18 bases. This CDR3 region has 17 residues. The CDR3 sequence is CASSVNRHGQTTDTQYF. DNA of the CDR3: TGTGCCAGCAGCGTGAACAGACACGGACAGACCACAGATACGCAGTATTTT. Combining the CDR3 with reference TRBV9 and TRBJ2-3 gives the whole variable domain DSGVTQTPKHLITATGQRVTLRCSPRSGDLSVYWYQQSLDQGLQFLIQYYNGEERAKGNILERFSAQQFPDLHSELNLSSLELGDSALYFCASSVNRHGQTTDTQYFGPGTRLTVL.

This chain uses TRBV18 with TRBJ1-4; TRBD1 matches at 7 bases. V lost 0 bases, J lost 3 bases, and 4 bases stayed unmatched. Germline-derived CDR1 and CDR2 are KGHSH and LQKENI. The CDR3 has 16 residues. The CDR3: CASSPPVGQSNEKLFF. In nucleotides, the CDR3 is TGTGCCAGCTCACCACCAGTGGGACAGTCTAATGAAAAACTGTTTTTT.

This clone was picked up a small number of times. The chain employs TRBV25-1 and TRBJ1-4; D unresolved. The CDR3 loop spans 15 amino acids. From germline, CDR1 is MGHDK and CDR2 SYGVNS. The V end was cut by 2 bases, the J end by 4 bases, with 11 bases between. CDR3 region: CASSEEADYNEKLFF. The CDR3 DNA is TGTGCCAGCAGTGAAGAGGCAGATTATAATGAAAAACTGTTTTTT.

The chain has TRBV4-1 and TRBJ2-1, with TRBD2 as a possible D gene (5 bases). Looked up from germline, CDR1 is MGHRA and CDR2 is YSYEKL. The CDR3 contains 16 residues. The V and J ends lost 0 bases and 7 bases respectively, with 16 bases between them. CDR3 nucleotides: TGCGCCAGCAGCCAAGAAATAGGCCTAGCAAGGAATGAGCAGTTCTTC. It translates to CASSQEIGLARNEQFF.

The chain couples TRBV7-2 to TRBJ2-5, with 8 bases lining up with TRBD1. CDR1 is SGHTA and CDR2 is FQGNSA in the germline V gene. This CDR3 has 15 amino acids. V lost 1 base and J lost 5; bases outside the gene matches: 6. The CDR3 loop reads CASSLVGTGVETQYF. The DNA for the CDR3 is TGTGCCAGCAGCTTAGTAGGGACAGGTGTGGAGACCCAGTACTTC. The complete variable domain, with remaining parts taken from reference TRBV7-2 and TRBJ2-5, reads GAGVSQSPSNKVTEKGKDVELRCDPISGHTALYWYRQSLGQGLEFLIYFQGNSAPDKSGLPSDRFSAERTGGSVSTLTIQRTQQEDSAVYLCASSLVGTGVETQYFGPGTRLLVL.